The 24 T cell receptor beta chains reported below all come from one sample, sequenced in a study of T-cell memory formation after mild COVID-19. TCRdb itself ran the 5' RACE reads through MiXCR, one entry per CDR3 protein. The sample includes about 290,000 distinct CDR3 sequences, about 16% of them seen just once. The sample consisted of PBMCs or a T cell subset sorted from them (not recorded which). The receptors derive from a man aged 18 to 35 who had mild COVID-19 (a few samples of this study predate the infection). Cell type and time point are not known.

This chain connects TRBV7-9 to TRBJ2-7; 9 nucleotides line up with TRBD1. Germline V gene lookup returns CDR1 SEHNR and CDR2 FQNEAQ (reference sequence). Losses at the gene ends were 6 bases for V and 6 bases for J; bases not matched to a gene: 6. The CDR3 covers 13 residues. The CDR3 DNA is TGTGCCAGCAGTCACAGGGGGCAAAGCGAGCAGTACGTC. It is translated as CASSHRGQSEQYV.

The sample holds a few counts of this clonotype. The rearrangement joins TRBV12-3 or TRBV12-4 to TRBJ2-3, with 7 nucleotides matching TRBD2. CDR3 length equals 15 residues. Trimming took 7 bases from V and 1 from J; bases not matched to a gene: 8. Here the CDR3 reads CASTTRTRGTDTQYF. CDR3 nucleotides: TGTGCCAGCACCACCCGGACTAGAGGCACAGATACGCAGTATTTT.

The genes are TRBV12-3 or TRBV12-4 and TRBJ1-5, with D uncertain. This CDR3 has 14 residues. Trimming took off 7 bases at V and 0 bases at J, with 10 bases between the two ends. The CDR3 DNA follows: TGTGCCAGCAAGAGCAAAGATAGCAATCAGCCCCAGCATTTT. This codes for CASKSKDSNQPQHF.

This clonotype was detected only once. The rearrangement uses TRBV6-6 and TRBJ2-3; possibly TRBD2 for D (6 bases). The germline V and J ends were trimmed by 7 bases and 2 bases, with 19 bases remaining between them. The CDR3 has 16 residues. CDR1 MNHNY and CDR2 SVGAGI come from the germline V gene (reference sequence). CDR3 sequence (DNA): TGTGCCAGCAAGGCCTCCGAACGGGGGTACACAGATACGCAGTATTTT. Translating gives CASKASERGYTDTQYF.

This clonotype appeared many times. This rearrangement joins TRBV7-3 to TRBJ2-1; 10 bases align to TRBD1. This CDR3 comprises 16 residues. Germline CDR1 and CDR2: SGHTA and FQGTGA. With V trimmed by 1 base and J by 5 bases, 5 bases remained unmatched. The CDR3 DNA is TGTGCCAGCAGCTTAAGGGGACAGGGGACTCACAATGAGCAGTTCTTC. This sequence encodes CASSLRGQGTHNEQFF. Combining the CDR3 with reference TRBV7-3 and TRBJ2-1 gives the whole variable domain GAGVSQTPSNKVTEKGKYVELRCDPISGHTALYWYRQSLGQGPEFLIYFQGTGAADDSGLPNDRFFAVRPEGSVSTLKIQRTERGDSAVYLCASSLRGQGTHNEQFFGPGTRLTVL.

The sample holds a few counts of this clonotype. The rearrangement links TRBV5-6 to TRBJ2-3, with 12 bases aligning to TRBD2. The CDR3 has 15 amino acids. CDR1 and CDR2 (germline): SGHDT, YYEEEE. Unmatched junction bases numbered 5, after V lost 4 bases and J lost 5 bases. Here the CDR3 reads CASSQLAGGRDTQYF. CDR3 DNA sequence: TGTGCCAGCAGCCAGCTAGCGGGGGGGCGAGATACGCAGTATTTT.

This clonotype showed up just a few times. The J gene is TRBJ2-2, the V gene TRBV28; D is possibly TRBD1 (6 bases). Germline values: CDR1 MDHEN, CDR2 SYDVKM. CDR3 length: 14 amino acids. The germline V and J ends were trimmed by 2 bases and 10 bases, with 14 bases remaining between them. The CDR3 region is CASSLTGYREELFF. The CDR3 DNA follows: TGTGCCAGCAGTTTAACAGGGTATCGTGAGGAGCTGTTTTTT. Together with reference TRBV28 and TRBJ2-2, the CDR3 gives the full variable domain: DVKVTQSSRYLVKRTGEKVFLECVQDMDHENMFWYRQDPGLGLRLIYFSYDVKMKEKGDIPEGYSVSREKKERFSLILESASTNQTSMYLCASSLTGYREELFFGEGSRLTVL.

This clonotype was found a few times. The V call is TRBV4-1, the J call TRBJ2-2; 14 bases agree with TRBD2. Trimming took 3 bases from V and 0 from J; bases not matched to a gene: 6. The CDR3 extends over 19 amino acids. CDR1 and CDR2 (germline): MGHRA, YSYEKL. The CDR3 reads CASSQPGLAGEANTGELFF. CDR3 in DNA: TGCGCCAGCAGCCAGCCGGGACTAGCGGGGGAGGCGAACACCGGGGAGCTGTTTTTT.

This chain links TRBV4-1 with TRBJ2-5, with 10 bases lining up with TRBD1. Per the germline V gene, CDR1 is MGHRA and CDR2 is YSYEKL. This CDR3 has 15 amino acids. Trimming removed 1 base from V and 2 bases from J; junction bases left unmatched: 1. The CDR3 is CASSQVDRGQETQYF. CDR3 nucleotides: TGCGCCAGCAGCCAAGTGGACAGGGGGCAAGAGACCCAGTACTTC.

This clonotype was counted ten times or more. The CDR3 spells CASSPRYPSSTGELFF. The CDR3 nucleotides are TGTGCCAGCAGCCCCCGTTACCCCTCATCTACCGGGGAGCTGTTTTTT. This chain connects TRBV7-2 to TRBJ2-2; no clear D gene. Germline assignment: CDR1 SGHTA and CDR2 FQGNSA. V was trimmed by 5 bases and J by 5 bases, leaving 18 bases between them. The CDR3 runs 16 residues.

J is TRBJ2-3 and V is TRBV4-1; D is perhaps TRBD1 (6 bases). Germline V gives CDR1 MGHRA, CDR2 YSYEKL. Trimming removed 0 bases at V and 4 bases at J, with 11 bases between. The CDR3 totals 15 residues. The CDR3 DNA is TGCGCCAGCAGCCAAGAGGCTCAGGGGTCAGATACGCAGTATTTT. Translating gives CASSQEAQGSDTQYF.

This clonotype appeared many times. This chain uses TRBV4-3 with TRBJ2-7, with D perhaps being TRBD1 or TRBD2 (5 bases each). V lost 1 base to trimming and J lost 2 bases, with 12 bases between them. This CDR3 is 15 amino acids long. CDR1 and CDR2 (germline): LGHNA, YSLEER. Here the CDR3 DNA reads TGCGCCAGCAGCCAAGGGTTAAGGGGACCCTACGAGCAGTACGTC. This encodes CASSQGLRGPYEQYV.

This clonotype has just a few counts. V and J are TRBV7-9 and TRBJ1-2; D remains unclear. The CDR3 length is 11 residues. Trimming cost V 10 bases and J 5 bases, with 11 bases left between them. Per germline, CDR1 SEHNR and CDR2 FQNEAQ (reference sequence). The CDR3 DNA reads as TGTGCCAAGGACGGTCCTTATGGCTACACCTTC. Its translation is CAKDGPYGYTF.

This clonotype showed up many times. The chain joins TRBV7-2 to TRBJ2-1; no clear D gene. This CDR3 region has 13 residues. The germline gives CDR1 SGHTA, CDR2 FQGNSA. V lost 6 bases and J 6 bases, leaving 12 bases between the germline ends. The CDR3 nucleotides are TGTGCCAGCAGGTTCGGTGGAGCCAATGAGCAGTTCTTC. This gives the protein CASRFGGANEQFF.

This clonotype was counted a few times. The genes are TRBV7-2 and TRBJ2-3; 8 nucleotides match TRBD2. V lost 2 bases and J lost 0; bases outside the gene matches: 4. There are 16 residues in the CDR3. Germline V gene lookup returns CDR1 SGHTA and CDR2 FQGNSA. This CDR3 is CASSLQGGGSTDTQYF. CDR3 nucleotides: TGTGCCAGCAGCTTACAAGGCGGGGGGAGCACAGATACGCAGTATTTT.

There are a few counts of this clonotype. V is TRBV4-3 and J is TRBJ2-7; the D gene is possibly TRBD1 (6 bases). V lost 0 bases and J 2 bases, leaving 11 bases between the germline ends. There are 15 residues in the CDR3. Per the germline V gene, CDR1 is LGHNA and CDR2 is YSLEER. The CDR3 DNA is TGCGCCAGCAGCCAAGATGTCGCAGGGGCCTACGAGCAGTACTTC. This translates into CASSQDVAGAYEQYF.

This clonotype was counted between two and nine times. Sequence at one end of the junction differs from germline and may be a read error. The chain couples TRBV6-2 or TRBV6-3 to TRBJ2-3; D not certain. The CDR3 is 11 residues long. Germline V gene sequence: CDR1 MNHEY, CDR2 SVGEGT. CDR3 bases: TGTGCCAGCAGTCACTCCCGCACGCAGTATTTT. Residues: CASSHSRTQYF.

The chain links TRBV5-4 to TRBJ2-3, with D hard to call. Trimming took 5 bases from V and 2 from J, leaving 15 bases between them. The CDR3 has 15 residues. In germline, CDR1 is SGHNT, CDR2 YYREEE (reference sequence). The CDR3 nucleotides are TGTGCCAGCAGACCTCGCGAGAGACACACAGATACGCAGTATTTT. Protein product: CASRPRERHTDTQYF.

In this sample, this clonotype turned up a few times. This sequence joins TRBV29-1 and TRBJ2-7; the D is unclear. The germline V and J ends were trimmed by 6 bases and 5 bases, with 11 bases remaining between them. From germline, CDR1 is SQVTM and CDR2 ANQGSEA. The length of the CDR3 is 11 residues. The CDR3 DNA reads TGCAGCGTCTTGGACGGTAACGAGCAGTACGTC. Its protein product is CSVLDGNEQYV.

The sample holds one count of this clonotype. This chain links TRBV18 with TRBJ2-7; 8 bases map to TRBD1. V was clipped by 3 bases and J by 5 bases; unmatched bases: 3. Germline assignment: CDR1 KGHSH and CDR2 LQKENI. The CDR3 has 13 residues. In DNA form, the CDR3 reads TGTGCCAGCTCACCCGAGGGACAGGACGAGCAGTACGTC. Protein: CASSPEGQDEQYV.

The V gene is TRBV5-8, the J gene TRBJ1-2; D uncertain. The germline V gene encodes CDR1 SGHTS and CDR2 YDEGEE. With 7 bases removed from V and 2 bases from J, the gap between germline ends came to 15 bases. This CDR3 comprises 14 residues. The CDR3 DNA is TGTGCCAGCGAACCCCGGACGGCCAACTATGGCTACACCTTC. This codes for CASEPRTANYGYTF.

This clonotype was seen a handful of times. The J gene is TRBJ1-1, the V gene TRBV29-1, with D possibly TRBD1 on 5 matching bases. Germline V lookup: CDR1 SQVTM, CDR2 ANQGSEA. The V end lost 5 bases, the J end lost 3 bases, and 7 bases lay between the germline ends. CDR3 length: 11 residues. Here the CDR3 DNA reads TGCAGCGTTTCCAGGGACACTGAAGCTTTCTTT. This encodes CSVSRDTEAFF.

The chain uses TRBV5-1 and TRBJ2-5; D not resolved. CDR1 and CDR2 (germline): SGHRS, YFSETQ. Trimming removed 0 bases from V and 0 bases from J, with 3 bases in between. CDR3 length: 13 residues. The CDR3: CASSLGYQETQYF. The CDR3 DNA reads as TGCGCCAGCAGCTTGGGGTACCAAGAGACCCAGTACTTC.

V gene TRBV12-3 or TRBV12-4 combines with J gene TRBJ1-1; TRBD1 matches 9 bases. Germline trimming cut 4 bases from V and 6 bases from J; bases unmatched to any gene: 9. This CDR3 is built from 15 residues. CDR3 loop: CASSSRDRDGAEAFF. CDR3 nucleotides: TGTGCCAGCAGTTCACGGGACAGGGATGGTGCTGAAGCTTTCTTT.